These T cell receptor beta chains were read from a single sample in a study of T cells in Graves' hyperthyroidism and ophthalmopathy. In TCRdb, the multiplex PCR reads were re-called with MiXCR into one record per CDR3 protein. The repertoire has a few hundred thousand distinct CDR3 sequences, roughly 15% of them found once; the top ten carry approximately 5.3%. Sequenced: blood. The receptors stem from a woman aged 18-29 years with Graves' hyperthyroidism. The CDR3 runs from the conserved cysteine through the conserved F or W. The D gene is left open where the match is weak.

j_gene | v_gene | d_gene | CDR3aa
TRBJ1-2 | TRBV20-1 | . | CSAQLRYGYTF
TRBJ2-7 | TRBV30 | . | CAWKWERSSYEQYF
TRBJ2-5 | TRBV29-1 | . | CSVPRDPGTQYF
TRBJ2-7 | TRBV20-1 | . | CSARQEVYEQYF
TRBJ1-6 | TRBV6-1 | . | CASNSQSNSPLHF
TRBJ1-4 | TRBV2 | . | CASRNRETDEKLFF
TRBJ1-1 | TRBV10-3 | TRBD1 | CAISPTGGPNTEAFF
TRBJ2-1 | TRBV13 | TRBD2 | CASSSRTSGKYNEQFF
TRBJ2-7 | TRBV9 | TRBD2 | CASSPGLAANYEQYF
TRBJ2-3 | TRBV20-1 | TRBD2 | CSARGAPAGARDTQYF
TRBJ1-4 | TRBV5-1 | . | CASSLKGPNEKLFF